This entry is about one TCR beta chain. Its target is not known. These data come from a study of cytomegalovirus exposure and HLA in healthy donors. Assay: immunoSEQ multiplex PCR; the TCRdb copy retains only in-frame clones and omits some. This sample carries some 200,000 clones, around 82% of them seen once, and the ten largest clones take 2.5% to 3%. General study results and limits: Both high specificity and high sensitivity reportedly marked the classifier's diagnosis of cytomegalovirus status.

From germline, CDR1 is MNHEY and CDR2 SMNVEV (reference sequence). V shed 0 bases and J shed 2 bases, with 7 bases lying between them. This CDR3 region has 14 residues. Separate from the approximately 730-subject first cohort, the 120-subject validation cohort was the one that the donors belonged to. The clonotype was recovered from a woman between 18 and 29 years old in good health and CMV-seropositive. The sequenced sample was PBMCs. The chain carries TRBV27 and TRBJ2-5, with D maybe TRBD2 (6 bases). The DNA of the CDR3 is TGTGCCAGCAGTTTATCAGGGAGGCAAGAGACCCAGTACTTC. Its protein is CASSLSGRQETQYF.